This entry concerns a single T cell receptor beta chain. CD45RO-negative cells were positively selected for CCR7, leaving out terminally differentiated effector memory CD45RA+ cells. The data derive from a study of shared clonotypes between healthy human individuals. Assay: immunoSEQ multiplex PCR; the TCRdb copy retains only in-frame clones and omits some. The sample consists of 2 million to 2.5 million clones, more than 85% of them appearing once. Germline lookup yields CDR1 SGDLS and CDR2 YYNGEE. CDR3 size: 14 residues. This TCR was recovered from a man aged 18 to 35 in good health. Some clones in this sample may be carry-over from other donors' samples. Sequenced: naive CD8+ T cells from PBMCs. V gene TRBV9 combines with J gene TRBJ2-2; D is ambiguous. CDR3 loop: CASATGSHTGELFF. The CDR3 DNA follows: TGTGCGTCCGCCACCGGGTCCCACACCGGGGAGCTGTTTTTT.